This section outlines one TCR beta chain sequence together with its context. The antigen remains undetermined. The CDR3 end falls 3 residues outside the read, so it is completed with the germline J gene. Germline values: CDR1 LNHDA, CDR2 SQIVND (reference sequence). The CDR3 consists of 13 residues. The V gene end was trimmed by 1 base and the J gene end by 6 bases; junction bases not matched to a gene: 3. Generated by immunoSEQ multiplex PCR, the TCRdb table keeps only in-frame clones and is missing some. The table lists tens of thousands of clones. The data were taken from a study of T cells in women clearing cervical HPV infection. Study information: Women with histologically confirmed HPV16-related CIN3 or worse, 2 with invasive cancer, served as cases. Blood came at first lesion visit for cases, post-clearance for controls.

Study conclusions and caveats: TRBV6-7 abundance was lower in cases than controls (around 0.1% versus 0.15%).

The TCR originated in a woman aged 18 to 69 with a cervical HPV16 infection that either progressed to CIN3+ or cleared (not recorded which). Sequenced sample: blood buffy coat. The J gene is TRBJ2-7, the V gene TRBV19, with TRBD1 matching 7 bases. The chain's CDR3 is CASSIGDSREQYF. The covered CDR3 bases are TGTGCCAGTAGTATAGGGGACAGTCGCGAG.